The rows below give T cell receptor beta chains drawn from one sample of a study of blood T cell repertoires in COVID-19. Here immunoSEQ multiplex PCR was the method, and the copy in TCRdb shows in-frame clones only, minus some. The sample shows 350,000 or so clones, over 85% of them seen only once. The sequenced sample was peripheral blood. These receptors were collected from a woman in her fifties or sixties with COVID-19, enrolled during active disease. Both conserved end residues are part of each CDR3. Fields, in order: CDR3 protein, CDR3 DNA, D gene, V gene, clone size, J gene. The D gene is left open where the match is weak. Clone size appears in some rows only: once, few, many, or a class for an expanded clone.

CDR3 protein: CASSASRGGSGNTIYF; CDR3 DNA: TGTGCCAGCAGCGCTTCTAGGGGCGGCTCTGGAAACACCATATATTTT; D gene: .; V gene: TRBV25-1; clone size: .; J gene: TRBJ1-3
CDR3 protein: CAISSNTEAFF; CDR3 DNA: TGTGCCATCTCCAGTAACACTGAAGCTTTCTTT; D gene: .; V gene: TRBV10-3; clone size: .; J gene: TRBJ1-1
CDR3 protein: CASTSTGNYGYTF; CDR3 DNA: TGTGCCAGCACCTCCACAGGGAACTATGGCTACACCTTC; D gene: .; V gene: TRBV6-4; clone size: .; J gene: TRBJ1-2
CDR3 protein: CASSESEQSEYF; CDR3 DNA: TGTGCCAGCAGTGAATCGGAGCAAAGCGAGTACTTC; D gene: .; V gene: TRBV6-1; clone size: .; J gene: TRBJ2-7
CDR3 protein: CASSPRGETQYF; CDR3 DNA: TGTGCCAGCAGCCCCCGCGGGGAGACCCAGTACTTC; D gene: .; V gene: TRBV2; clone size: .; J gene: TRBJ2-5
CDR3 protein: CASSQGALVPDTEAFF; CDR3 DNA: TGTGCCAGCAGTCAGGGGGCTTTGGTCCCAGACACTGAAGCTTTCTTT; D gene: TRBD1; V gene: TRBV5-4; clone size: .; J gene: TRBJ1-1
CDR3 protein: CASSSPSGIYQETQYF; CDR3 DNA: TGTGCCAGCAGCTCCCCGTCAGGGATTTACCAAGAGACCCAGTACTTC; D gene: .; V gene: TRBV7-2; clone size: .; J gene: TRBJ2-5
CDR3 protein: CASRDLDRGLGYTF; CDR3 DNA: TGTGCCAGCAGGGACTTGGACAGGGGTTTGGGCTACACCTTC; D gene: TRBD1; V gene: TRBV6-4; clone size: .; J gene: TRBJ1-2
CDR3 protein: CASSPTWRGDTEAFF; CDR3 DNA: TGCGCCAGCAGCCCCACCTGGAGGGGAGACACTGAAGCTTTCTTT; D gene: .; V gene: TRBV5-1; clone size: .; J gene: TRBJ1-1
CDR3 protein: CASSPGTGTITDTQYF; CDR3 DNA: TGTGCCAGCTCGCCCGGGACAGGGACTATCACAGATACGCAGTATTTT; D gene: TRBD1; V gene: TRBV18; clone size: .; J gene: TRBJ2-3
CDR3 protein: CASSLSQYTDTQYF; CDR3 DNA: TGCGCCAGCAGCTTGTCACAGTACACAGATACGCAGTATTTT; D gene: .; V gene: TRBV5-1; clone size: .; J gene: TRBJ2-3
CDR3 protein: CASSLGGGQPQHF; CDR3 DNA: TGCGCCAGCAGCTTGGGTGGAGGCCAGCCCCAGCATTTT; D gene: .; V gene: TRBV5-1; clone size: .; J gene: TRBJ1-5
CDR3 protein: CSVYIQGSYEQYF; CDR3 DNA: TGCAGCGTTTACATTCAGGGATCCTACGAGCAGTACTTC; D gene: .; V gene: TRBV29-1; clone size: few; J gene: TRBJ2-7
CDR3 protein: CASSVGGDTDYTF; CDR3 DNA: TGTGCCAGCAGCGTAGGCGGGGATACGGACTACACCTTC; D gene: .; V gene: TRBV9; clone size: .; J gene: TRBJ1-2
CDR3 protein: CATNRRTGHGNTIYF; CDR3 DNA: TGTGCCACAAATCGGAGGACAGGGCATGGAAACACCATATATTTT; D gene: TRBD1; V gene: TRBV5-8; clone size: .; J gene: TRBJ1-3
CDR3 protein: CASSLREEEQYF; CDR3 DNA: TGTGCCAGCAGTTTGAGAGAAGAGGAGCAGTACTTC; D gene: .; V gene: TRBV28; clone size: .; J gene: TRBJ2-7
CDR3 protein: CASKPGQGAYQPQHF; CDR3 DNA: TGTGCCAGCAAACCAGGACAGGGGGCATATCAGCCCCAGCATTTT; D gene: TRBD1; V gene: TRBV6-5; clone size: .; J gene: TRBJ1-5
CDR3 protein: CASSPRSPGMGTEAFF; CDR3 DNA: TGTGCCAGCAGCCCCCGCAGTCCAGGGATGGGCACTGAAGCTTTCTTT; D gene: .; V gene: TRBV7-6; clone size: once; J gene: TRBJ1-1
CDR3 protein: CASSQADRGNTEAFF; CDR3 DNA: TGCGCCAGCAGCCAAGCCGACAGGGGCAACACTGAAGCTTTCTTT; D gene: TRBD1; V gene: TRBV4-1; clone size: .; J gene: TRBJ1-1
CDR3 protein: CASSHPVENQPQHF; CDR3 DNA: TGCGCCAGCAGCCATCCCGTAGAGAACCAGCCCCAGCATTTT; D gene: .; V gene: TRBV4-1; clone size: .; J gene: TRBJ1-5
CDR3 protein: CAISEQQAVGGYTF; CDR3 DNA: TGTGCCATCAGTGAACAACAGGCCGTCGGAGGCTACACCTTC; D gene: .; V gene: TRBV10-3; clone size: .; J gene: TRBJ1-2
CDR3 protein: CATSERDRVDNSPLHF; CDR3 DNA: TGTGCCACCAGTGAACGGGACAGGGTGGATAATTCACCCCTCCACTTT; D gene: TRBD1; V gene: TRBV24-1; clone size: .; J gene: TRBJ1-6
CDR3 protein: CASSSRPGTAQNTGELFF; CDR3 DNA: TGCGCCAGCAGCTCCAGGCCCGGGACAGCCCAGAACACCGGGGAGCTGTTTTTT; D gene: TRBD1; V gene: TRBV5-1; clone size: .; J gene: TRBJ2-2
CDR3 protein: CASSTGQAGTEAFF; CDR3 DNA: TGTGCCAGTAGTACTGGACAGGCGGGCACTGAAGCTTTCTTT; D gene: TRBD1; V gene: TRBV19; clone size: .; J gene: TRBJ1-1
CDR3 protein: CASSQGSGTAYNEQFF; CDR3 DNA: TGTGCCAGCAGCCAGGGTAGTGGGACAGCCTACAATGAGCAGTTCTTC; D gene: TRBD1; V gene: TRBV4-2; clone size: .; J gene: TRBJ2-1
CDR3 protein: CASSDTGYYNEQFF; CDR3 DNA: TGTGCCAGCAGCGACACAGGGTACTACAATGAGCAGTTCTTC; D gene: .; V gene: TRBV9; clone size: once; J gene: TRBJ2-1
CDR3 protein: CASSPPRSSYNEQFF; CDR3 DNA: TGTGCCAGCAGCCCTCCCCGGAGCTCCTACAATGAGCAGTTCTTC; D gene: .; V gene: TRBV7-9; clone size: few; J gene: TRBJ2-1
CDR3 protein: CASSRPPSGGSSYEQYF; CDR3 DNA: TGTGCCAGCAGCCGACCGCCTAGCGGGGGCTCCTCCTACGAGCAGTACTTC; D gene: TRBD2; V gene: TRBV3-1/TRBV3-2; clone size: .; J gene: TRBJ2-7
CDR3 protein: CASSVAGGGANEKLFF; CDR3 DNA: TGTGCCAGCAGCGTAGCTGGCGGGGGCGCTAATGAAAAACTGTTTTTT; D gene: .; V gene: TRBV9; clone size: .; J gene: TRBJ1-4
CDR3 protein: CASSPWAWEKLFF; CDR3 DNA: TGTGCCAGCTCACCCTGGGCTTGGGAAAAACTGTTTTTT; D gene: .; V gene: TRBV18; clone size: .; J gene: TRBJ1-4
CDR3 protein: CASRGTGGNQPQHF; CDR3 DNA: TGTGCCAGCAGGGGGACAGGGGGAAATCAGCCCCAGCATTTT; D gene: TRBD1; V gene: TRBV6-5; clone size: .; J gene: TRBJ1-5
CDR3 protein: CASRSTVSSTGYGYTF; CDR3 DNA: TGTGCCAGCAGGTCCACCGTCTCCAGTACAGGCTATGGCTACACCTTC; D gene: .; V gene: TRBV28; clone size: .; J gene: TRBJ1-2
CDR3 protein: CASSLEYRAGLANYGYTF; CDR3 DNA: TGTGCCAGCAGCTTAGAGTACAGGGCCGGGTTAGCTAACTATGGCTACACCTTC; D gene: .; V gene: TRBV7-2; clone size: .; J gene: TRBJ1-2
CDR3 protein: CASRLSGGATRETQYF; CDR3 DNA: TGTGCCAGCAGACTTAGCGGGGGGGCAACAAGAGAGACCCAGTACTTC; D gene: TRBD2; V gene: TRBV7-2; clone size: .; J gene: TRBJ2-5
CDR3 protein: CASSLEKFSTGELFF; CDR3 DNA: TGTGCCAGCAGCTTAGAAAAGTTTAGCACCGGGGAGCTGTTTTTT; D gene: .; V gene: TRBV7-8; clone size: .; J gene: TRBJ2-2
CDR3 protein: CASSPYGPSNQPQHF; CDR3 DNA: TGTGCCAGCAGTCCCTATGGTCCCAGCAATCAGCCCCAGCATTTT; D gene: .; V gene: TRBV25-1; clone size: .; J gene: TRBJ1-5